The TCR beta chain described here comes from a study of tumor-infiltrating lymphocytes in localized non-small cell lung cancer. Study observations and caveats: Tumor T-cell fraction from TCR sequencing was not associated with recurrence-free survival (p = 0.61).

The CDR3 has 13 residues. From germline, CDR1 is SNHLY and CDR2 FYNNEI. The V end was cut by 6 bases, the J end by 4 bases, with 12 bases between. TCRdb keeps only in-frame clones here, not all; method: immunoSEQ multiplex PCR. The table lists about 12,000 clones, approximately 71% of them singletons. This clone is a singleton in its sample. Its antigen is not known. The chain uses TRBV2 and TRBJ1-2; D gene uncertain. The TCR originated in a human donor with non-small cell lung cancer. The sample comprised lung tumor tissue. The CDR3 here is CASRADGPYGYTF. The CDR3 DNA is TGTGCCAGCAGGGCAGACGGACCCTATGGCTACACCTTC.